This T cell receptor (beta chain) is drawn from a study of TET2 disruption in CD19-targeted CAR T cells. Assay used: immunoSEQ multiplex PCR; TCRdb lists only in-frame clones, some missing. The sample shows under 30,000 clones, and 1.9% sits with its ten largest clones. Concerning this clone itself: The antigen remains undetermined. The read ends 3 residues shy of where the CDR3 ends; the end is completed using the germline J gene.

Per germline, CDR1 SGHRS and CDR2 YFSETQ. The CDR3 is made up of 13 amino acids. Trimming left V 5 bases short and J 1 base short, with 9 bases between. Described treatment: autologous CTL019 cells: CD19 CAR with 4-1BB and CD3 zeta domains. The CD19 CAR included TCR zeta plus 4-1BB costimulatory signaling. The starting T cells for CTL019 came from a peripheral blood leukapheresis. The clonotype comes from a man aged 70 or older with chronic lymphocytic leukemia. Sequenced material: CD8- CAR+ T cells sorted from cultured blood T cells, taken for CD19 CAR T cell therapy. Described subset: CD8-negative CAR-positive T cells from the infusion product. This chain connects TRBV5-1 to TRBJ1-2, with D hard to call. The sequenced CDR3 bases are TGCGCCAGCAGAGAGAGCGGTAACTATGGC. Amino acids: CASRESGNYG. The full CDR3 reads CASRESGNYGYTF.